A selection of T cell receptor beta chains follows, all from one sample in a study of T cell repertoires in cytomegalovirus infection. TCRdb used MiXCR to reprocess the reads, holding one entry per CDR3 protein. The data contain fewer than 350,000 distinct CDR3 sequences, under 35% of them seen just once; the ten biggest clones take up around 18%. Their target antigens are unknown. The material sequenced was cultured PBMCs, taken from culture after CMV antigen stimulation. Source of these receptors: a human donor in good health (CMV status not recorded). Some clones in this sample may be carry-over from other donors' samples. Each CDR3 is given with its conserved first and last residue. A D gene is named only where the DNA matches it firmly. A row's size may be missing; if present it is once, few, many or a size class.

size: few
D: -
J: TRBJ1-2
V: TRBV27
CDR3: CASMSPYGYTF
DNA: TGTGCCAGCATGTCACCCTATGGCTACACCTTC

size: -
D: TRBD2
J: TRBJ2-1
V: TRBV6-6
CDR3: CASRPLAGIGDEQFF
DNA: TGTGCCAGCAGACCCCTAGCGGGAATAGGTGATGAGCAGTTCTTC

size: -
D: -
J: TRBJ2-5
V: TRBV5-1
CDR3: CASSSGMSQETQYF
DNA: TGCGCCAGCAGCTCCGGGATGAGCCAAGAGACCCAGTACTTC

size: -
D: -
J: TRBJ1-1
V: TRBV11-2
CDR3: CASSLSEVAFF
DNA: TGTGCCAGCAGCTTGTCTGAAGTGGCTTTCTTT

size: -
D: -
J: TRBJ2-1
V: TRBV20-1
CDR3: CSARPFTYNEQFF
DNA: TGCAGTGCTAGACCCTTTACCTACAATGAGCAGTTCTTC

size: -
D: TRBD1
J: TRBJ1-1
V: TRBV7-3
CDR3: CASSPLPRTGGEIAFF
DNA: TGTGCCAGCAGCCCCCTTCCCCGGACAGGGGGCGAGATAGCTTTCTTT

size: once
D: -
J: TRBJ2-7
V: TRBV5-6
CDR3: CASSFMGNEQYF
DNA: TGTGCCAGCAGCTTTATGGGAAACGAGCAGTACTTC

size: few
D: -
J: TRBJ2-5
V: TRBV6-1
CDR3: CASSETGPQETQYF
DNA: TGTGCCAGCAGTGAGACAGGACCCCAAGAGACCCAGTACTTC

size: -
D: -
J: TRBJ2-7
V: TRBV20-1
CDR3: CSARQGSEEQYF
DNA: TGCAGTGCTAGACAAGGGAGCGAGGAGCAGTACTTC

size: many
D: -
J: TRBJ2-3
V: TRBV7-2
CDR3: CASSLSQSGDTQYF
DNA: TGTGCCAGCAGCTTAAGTCAGAGTGGAGATACGCAGTATTTT

size: few
D: TRBD2
J: TRBJ2-3
V: TRBV6-1
CDR3: CASNRGGAADTQYF
DNA: TGTGCCAGCAACCGCGGGGGGGCCGCAGATACGCAGTATTTT

size: few
D: -
J: TRBJ2-7
V: TRBV28
CDR3: CASRLRDFSYEQYF
DNA: TGTGCCAGCAGGCTCCGGGACTTCTCCTACGAGCAGTACTTC

size: -
D: TRBD1
J: TRBJ2-1
V: TRBV11-2
CDR3: CASSFGSDRGYNEQFF
DNA: TGTGCCAGCAGCTTCGGGTCGGACAGGGGCTACAATGAGCAGTTCTTC

size: few
D: -
J: TRBJ2-1
V: TRBV11-3
CDR3: CASSLGGTLGHEQFF
DNA: TGTGCCAGCAGCTTAGGCGGGACCCTGGGCCATGAGCAGTTCTTC

size: -
D: -
J: TRBJ2-1
V: TRBV12-3/TRBV12-4
CDR3: CASSLSLNEQFF
DNA: TGTGCCAGCAGTTTGTCTTTGAATGAGCAGTTCTTC

size: few
D: -
J: TRBJ2-5
V: TRBV10-3
CDR3: CAISEGTLGGETQYF
DNA: TGTGCCATCAGTGAGGGGACACTGGGGGGAGAGACCCAGTACTTC

size: many
D: TRBD2
J: TRBJ2-1
V: TRBV9
CDR3: CASSVDPTSGVRSYNEQFF
DNA: TGTGCCAGCAGCGTAGACCCCACTAGCGGGGTCCGCTCCTACAATGAGCAGTTCTTC

size: -
D: -
J: TRBJ1-1
V: TRBV6-1
CDR3: CASSSPKSWAFF
DNA: TGTGCCAGCAGCTCTCCGAAAAGTTGGGCTTTCTTT

size: many
D: -
J: TRBJ1-5
V: TRBV19
CDR3: CASSTARGGTSNQPQHF
DNA: TGTGCCAGTAGTACCGCGCGTGGGGGTACAAGCAATCAGCCCCAGCATTTT

size: -
D: -
J: TRBJ1-5
V: TRBV7-9
CDR3: CASSFAGAGLNQPQHF
DNA: TGTGCCAGCAGCTTCGCGGGGGCAGGCCTCAATCAGCCCCAGCATTTT

size: -
D: TRBD2
J: TRBJ2-2
V: TRBV6-2/TRBV6-3
CDR3: CASSSAVASGITGELFF
DNA: TGTGCCAGCAGTTCCGCGGTGGCTAGCGGGATCACCGGGGAGCTGTTTTTT

size: -
D: -
J: TRBJ2-1
V: TRBV5-5
CDR3: CASSPWGGSYNEQFF
DNA: TGTGCCAGCAGCCCCTGGGGGGGCAGTTACAATGAGCAGTTCTTC

size: -
D: -
J: TRBJ2-5
V: TRBV29-1
CDR3: CSARPGTQETQYF
DNA: TGCAGCGCCCGACCGGGTACCCAAGAGACCCAGTACTTC

size: -
D: -
J: TRBJ2-7
V: TRBV27
CDR3: CASSPPGEAVEQYF
DNA: TGTGCCAGCAGTCCCCCGGGAGAGGCGGTCGAGCAGTACTTC